The clone carrying this T cell receptor (beta chain) occurred a few times. Preparation of the TCRbeta library was carried out with unique molecular identifiers. TCRdb re-called the PCR reads through MiXCR, storing one row per CDR3 protein. The data show about 500,000 distinct CDR3 sequences, approximately 32% seen once. The CDR3 is 13 amino acids. V dropped 2 bases and J dropped 2 bases, with 10 bases sitting between them. Germline V gene lookup returns CDR1 SQVTM and CDR2 ANQGSEA. These data belong to a study of T-cell reconstitution after alpha-beta-depleted transplantation in children. This sequence joins TRBV29-1 and TRBJ2-7; possibly TRBD1 for D (5 bases). This TCR came from a human donor who donated a stem cell graft to a child with aplastic anemia. The source was PBMCs from the stem cell graft donor, collected from the stem cell graft. CDR3 residues: CSVEIDSPYEQYF. The CDR3 DNA is TGCAGCGTTGAAATAGACAGCCCCTACGAGCAGTACTTC.